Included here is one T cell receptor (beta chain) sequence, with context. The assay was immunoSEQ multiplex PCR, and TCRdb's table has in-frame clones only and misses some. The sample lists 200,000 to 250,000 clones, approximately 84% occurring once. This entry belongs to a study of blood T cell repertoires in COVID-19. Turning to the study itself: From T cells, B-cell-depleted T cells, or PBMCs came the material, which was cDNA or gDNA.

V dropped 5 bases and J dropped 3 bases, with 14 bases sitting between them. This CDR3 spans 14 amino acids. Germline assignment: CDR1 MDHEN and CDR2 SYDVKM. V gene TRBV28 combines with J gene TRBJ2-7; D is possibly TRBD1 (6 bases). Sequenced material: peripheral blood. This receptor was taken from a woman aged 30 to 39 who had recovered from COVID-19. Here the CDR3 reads CASSINPQGYEQYF. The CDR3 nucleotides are TGTGCCAGCAGTATCAACCCACAGGGCTACGAGCAGTACTTC.